Presented here are 4 T cell receptor beta chains from one specimen sequenced in a study of blood T cells in healthy people across ages. A J-beta primer mix and a sample-barcoded 5' primer were used in a second PCR of about 6 to 12 cycles. TCRdb analysed the 5' RACE reads with MiXCR anew, one entry per CDR3 protein. The sample has about 290,000 distinct CDR3 sequences, about 25% seen once. The sequencing input was blood. The receptors originated from a woman aged 70-85 years in good health.

This clonotype was detected a few times. The rearrangement uses TRBV15 and TRBJ1-1; 7 bases align to TRBD1. CDR1 and CDR2 from the germline V gene are LNHNV and YYDKDF (reference sequence). V gave up 7 bases and J gave up 0 bases; unmatched junction bases: 5. The CDR3 sequence is 14 residues long. The CDR3 spells CATTQGGMNTEAFF. In nucleotides, the CDR3 is TGTGCCACCACCCAGGGGGGCATGAACACTGAAGCTTTCTTT. The variable domain in full, completed from reference TRBV15 and TRBJ1-1, reads DAMVIQNPRYQVTQFGKPVTLSCSQTLNHNVMYWYQQKSSQAPKLLFHYYDKDFNNEADTPDNFQSRRPNTSFCFLDIRSPGLGDTAMYLCATTQGGMNTEAFFGQGTRLTVV.

J is TRBJ1-1 and V is TRBV6-2 or TRBV6-3; 7 positions agree with TRBD1. CDR3 size: 15 residues. J lost 5 bases, V lost 3 bases, and 9 bases had no gene match. Germline-derived CDR1 and CDR2 are MNHEY and SVGEGT. CDR3 coding DNA: TGTGCCAGCAGTTATACGAACAGGGGAGGTACTGAAGCTTTCTTT. Protein sequence: CASSYTNRGGTEAFF.

This clonotype was recorded a few times. This chain links TRBV12-3 or TRBV12-4 with TRBJ2-5; D possibly corresponds to TRBD1 (6 bases). The J call may be wrong; the DNA end is better matched by TRBJ2-7. The CDR3 runs to 13 residues. The CDR3 DNA follows: TGTGCCAGCAGTATTAGGGGGTCCTACGAGCAGTACTTC. It codes for CASSIRGSYEQYF.

This clonotype was seen more than once but under ten times. The V call is TRBV3-1, the J call TRBJ1-1; D ambiguous. The CDR3 covers 14 residues. Germline V gene data show CDR1 as LGHDT and CDR2 as YNNKEL (reference sequence). V lost 4 bases to trimming and J lost 1 base, with 10 bases between them. CDR3 sequence: CASSPFGQNTEAFF. As DNA, the CDR3 is TGTGCCAGCAGCCCTTTCGGGCAGAACACTGAAGCTTTCTTT.